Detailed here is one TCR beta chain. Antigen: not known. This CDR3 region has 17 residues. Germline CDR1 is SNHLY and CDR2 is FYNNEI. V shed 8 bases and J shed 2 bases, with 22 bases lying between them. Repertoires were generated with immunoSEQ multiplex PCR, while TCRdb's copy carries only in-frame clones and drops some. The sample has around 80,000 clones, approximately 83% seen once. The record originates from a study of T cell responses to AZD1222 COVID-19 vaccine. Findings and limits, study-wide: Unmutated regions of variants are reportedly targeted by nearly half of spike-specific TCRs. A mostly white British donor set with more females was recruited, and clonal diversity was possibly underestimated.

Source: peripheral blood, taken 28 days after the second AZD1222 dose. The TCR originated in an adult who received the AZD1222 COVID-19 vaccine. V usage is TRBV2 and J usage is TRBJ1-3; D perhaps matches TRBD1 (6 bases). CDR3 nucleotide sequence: TGTGCCAGCTTTATACCTGTCAGCGGGACACCTGGAAACACCATATATTTT. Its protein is CASFIPVSGTPGNTIYF.